Shown below are 29 T cell receptor beta chains from a single sample sequenced in a study of shared clonotypes between healthy human individuals (dated by TCRdb to the early 2020s). Library generation was performed with the immunoSEQ multiplex PCR assay. TCRdb holds this immuneACCESS table with in-frame rearrangements only. Some clones are missing; in checked studies, unresolved V genes explain under half, and the rest has no known cause. The sample table lists 450,000 to 500,000 clones, 65% to 85% of them with a count of one. The ten most abundant clones make up roughly an eighth of the sample. The sample consisted of PBMCs. These receptors came from a woman aged 40 to 55 in good health. Some clones in this sample may be carry-over from other donors' samples.

This clone appeared a few times. This sample includes further DNA sequences coding for the same CDR3. This chain connects TRBV7-9 to TRBJ1-4; no reliable D call. Trimming left V 2 bases short and J 8 bases short, with 3 bases between. Per germline, CDR1 SEHNR and CDR2 FQNEAQ (reference sequence). The CDR3 has 11 residues. The CDR3 region is CASSLYEKLFF. The CDR3 nucleotides are TGTGCCAGCAGCTTATACGAAAAACTGTTTTTT.

As for this clone: A read error is the likely source, as a far larger clone sits one nucleotide away. The V and J genes are TRBV11-2 and TRBJ2-7, with TRBD2 matching over 11 bases. Germline V lookup: CDR1 SGHAT, CDR2 FQNNGV. After removal of 1 base from V and 5 bases from J, the junction contained 4 bases not matched to a gene. This CDR3 has 15 residues. In DNA form, the CDR3 reads TGTGCCAGCAGCTTAGCCCGGACTAGCGGGCACGAGCAGTACTTC. Encoded protein: CASSLARTSGHEQYF.

On this clone itself: A single base is all that separates this from a far larger clone, so a read error is likely. V usage is TRBV2 and J usage is TRBJ2-1, with TRBD2 matching over 11 bases. The germline CDR1 and CDR2 sequences are SNHLY and FYNNEI. CDR3 size: 20 residues. V was clipped by 5 bases and J by 9 bases; unmatched bases: 24. Here the CDR3 DNA reads TGTGCCAGCAGTCGCCGCCGGGACAACCTATTTAGCGGGAGGGGCACTGAGCAGTTCTTC. It is translated as CASSRRRDNLFSGRGTEQFF.

V usage is TRBV4-1 and J usage is TRBJ2-7; TRBD2 might be the D (6 bases). Trimming took off 1 base at V and 1 base at J, with 11 bases between the two ends. Germline lookup yields CDR1 MGHRA and CDR2 YSYEKL. The CDR3 sequence is 15 residues long. CDR3 residues: CASSQGVRESYEQYF. CDR3 in DNA: TGCGCCAGCAGCCAAGGGGTCCGGGAGTCCTACGAGCAGTACTTC.

This CDR3 reads CASSLGGAGDGTQYF. The CDR3 region has the DNA TGTGCCAGCAGCTTGGGGGGTGCGGGAGATGGGACCCAGTACTTC. The rearrangement links TRBV5-4 to TRBJ2-5; 7 bases line up with TRBD2. Germline values: CDR1 SGHNT, CDR2 YYREEE (reference sequence). J was trimmed by 7 bases and V by 0 bases; bases with no gene match: 9. This CDR3 is 15 amino acids long. Full variable domain (missing parts from reference TRBV5-4 and TRBJ2-5): ETGVTQSPTHLIKTRGQQVTLRCSSQSGHNTVSWYQQALGQGPQFIFQYYREEENGRGNFPPRFSGLQFPNYSSELNVNALELDDSALYLCASSLGGAGDGTQYFGPGTRLLVL.

This chain joins TRBV29-1 and TRBJ1-2; D remains unclear. The CDR3 length is 12 residues. Germline CDR1 SQVTM, CDR2 ANQGSEA. With 6 bases removed from V and 4 bases from J, the gap between germline ends came to 12 bases. CDR3 DNA: TGCAGCGTCGACCAGGTAGCCTATGGCTACACCTTC. This codes for CSVDQVAYGYTF.

The chain joins TRBV6-1 to TRBJ2-2, with D possibly being TRBD1 (6 bases). V was trimmed by 11 bases and J by 7 bases, leaving 23 bases between them. Germline CDR1 is MNHNS and CDR2 is SASEGT. This CDR3 is 15 amino acids long. The CDR3 nucleotides are TGTGCCTGGACAGAACAAGGGGGAGTGGGCGGGGAGCTGTTTTTT. Translated, it gives CAWTEQGGVGGELFF.

The chain links TRBV5-8 to TRBJ2-2; the D is unclear. Trimming pared 4 bases from V and 1 base from J, leaving 8 bases between. Germline V gene lookup returns CDR1 SGHTS and CDR2 YDEGEE. This CDR3 comprises 14 residues. DNA of the CDR3: TGTGCCAGCAGCGAAACAAGGAACACCGGGGAGCTGTTTTTT. Its translation is CASSETRNTGELFF.

The genes are TRBV13 and TRBJ1-2; D perhaps matches TRBD1 (5 bases). CDR1 and CDR2 (germline): PRHDT, FYEKMQ (reference sequence). V was pared by 3 bases and J by 7 bases, with 12 bases between. The CDR3 extends over 13 amino acids. CDR3 residues: CASSFSGAGGYTF. The CDR3 nucleotides are TGTGCCAGCAGCTTTAGCGGGGCGGGTGGCTACACCTTC. Drawing the rest from reference TRBV13 and TRBJ1-2, the complete variable domain is AAGVIQSPRHLIKEKRETATLKCYPIPRHDTVYWYQQGPGQDPQFLISFYEKMQSDKGSIPDRFSAQQFSDYHSELNMSSLELGDSALYFCASSFSGAGGYTFGSGTRLTVV.

As for this clone: This likely came from a read error, as a far larger clone is one base away. This chain connects TRBV10-3 to TRBJ2-5, with TRBD1 as a possible D gene (5 bases). CDR1 and CDR2 from the germline V gene are ENHRY and SYGVKD. CDR3 length: 15 amino acids. In DNA, the CDR3 is TGTGTCATCAGTGAAGGGGCGAACACTCAAGAGACCCAGTACTTC. This gives the protein CVISEGANTQETQYF.

With regard to this clone: A far larger clone differs by one base, so this is likely a read error. The chain recombines TRBV4-2 with TRBJ2-5; 8 bases map to TRBD1. The CDR3 has 14 residues. The J segment lost 5 bases and the V segment lost 1 base, leaving 3 bases of the junction unmatched. The germline V gene has CDR1 LGHNA and CDR2 YNFKEQ. The DNA of the CDR3 is TGTGCCAGCAGCCAAGTGGACAGGGATGAGACCCAGTACTTC. It yields the protein CASSQVDRDETQYF.

Notes on this clone: At one end the junction does not follow the germline gene, possibly because of a read error. This sequence joins TRBV5-1 and TRBJ2-7; TRBD1 is a possible D gene (6 bases). Germline V gives CDR1 SGHRS, CDR2 YFSETQ. This CDR3 region has 14 residues. The CDR3 bases are TGTGCCAGCAGCAACCCGGGACACGACTACGAGCAGTACTTC. This sequence encodes CASSNPGHDYEQYF.

Comment on this clone: Given a far larger clone just one base away, this is likely a sequencing read error. Other nucleotide sequences from this sample produce the same CDR3. The chain joins TRBV28 to TRBJ2-2; maybe TRBD2 (5 bases). Germline CDR1 reads MDHEN; CDR2 reads SYDVKM. CDR3 size: 15 residues. The ends were cut back, 2 bases at V and 0 bases at J, with 7 bases in the middle. The CDR3, as DNA: TGTGCCAGCAGTTTAGCGGGTGCGAACACCGGGGAGCTGTTTTTT. It encodes CASSLAGANTGELFF.

The chain combines TRBV28 with TRBJ1-2; D remains ambiguous. This CDR3 spans 15 amino acids. Trimming pared 3 bases from V and 2 bases from J, leaving 13 bases between. Looked up from germline, CDR1 is MDHEN and CDR2 is SYDVKM. CDR3 sequence: CASSFGRARNYGYTF. The CDR3 DNA reads TGTGCCAGCAGTTTCGGGCGGGCCAGAAACTATGGCTACACCTTC.

Remarks on this clone: The junction departs from germline at one end; a sequencing error may be responsible. V and J are TRBV18 and TRBJ2-1, with TRBD2 matching 10 bases. The CDR3 is made up of 17 amino acids. Germline CDR1 and CDR2: KGHSH and LQKENI. CDR3 sequence (DNA): TGTGCCAGCTCCCCACCGGGGAGACTAGCGGGTCGCAATGAGCAGTTCTTC. This encodes CASSPPGRLAGRNEQFF.

This clone was recorded a few times. V and J are TRBV5-5 and TRBJ1-1; D is possibly TRBD1 (5 bases). V shed 4 bases and J shed 1 base, with 17 bases lying between them. Germline V gene sequence: CDR1 SGHKS, CDR2 YYEKEE (reference sequence). This CDR3 is 16 amino acids long. The CDR3 loop reads CASSPEAGEWNTEAFF. The CDR3 region has the DNA TGTGCCAGCAGCCCGGAGGCGGGGGAGTGGAACACTGAAGCTTTCTTT.

This clone was detected many times. This sample includes further DNA sequences coding for the same CDR3. The chain employs TRBV7-2 and TRBJ2-5, with D tentatively TRBD2 (6 bases). This CDR3 has 14 residues. The germline V gene has CDR1 SGHTA and CDR2 FQGNSA. Trimming cost V 5 bases and J 5 bases, with 15 bases left between them. CDR3 nucleotide sequence: TGTGCCAGCAGCGGAGGGCGGCTAGCGGAGACCCAGTACTTC. Its protein is CASSGGRLAETQYF.

This clone occurred a few times. Other DNA sequences from this sample encode an identical CDR3 as well. For the CDR3, the DNA is TGTGCCAGCAGTGGGGGGGCTGGACAGCCCCAGCATTTT. It translates to CASSGGAGQPQHF. V and J are TRBV28 and TRBJ1-5, with a weak D call TRBD1 (6 bases). Trimming took off 5 bases at V and 7 bases at J, with 12 bases between the two ends. The V gene's germline CDR1 is MDHEN and CDR2 SYDVKM. The CDR3 sequence is 13 residues long.

The gene calls are TRBV30 and TRBJ2-7; D is unresolved. The CDR3 contains 15 residues. Germline values: CDR1 GTSNPN, CDR2 SVGIG (reference sequence). V lost 2 bases, J lost 7 bases, and 21 bases lay in between. In DNA form, the CDR3 reads TGTGCCTGGAGTAGGAAGACCGACACTAAAGGGGAGCAGTACTTC. It translates to CAWSRKTDTKGEQYF.

V gene TRBV28 combines with J gene TRBJ1-5; the D is unclear. Trimming shortened V by 10 bases and J by 6 bases, and 13 bases separated the two germline ends. The CDR3 consists of 12 residues. Germline loops: CDR1 MDHEN, CDR2 SYDVKM. CDR3 region: CATHLSGQPQHF. CDR3 sequence (DNA): TGTGCCACCCACCTCTCAGGTCAGCCCCAGCATTTT.

The V and J genes are TRBV30 and TRBJ2-7, with TRBD1 as a possible D gene (6 bases). Per germline, CDR1 GTSNPN and CDR2 SVGIG (reference sequence). V lost 2 bases, J lost 3 bases, and 11 bases lay in between. This CDR3 spans 13 amino acids. The CDR3 DNA sequence: TGTGCCTGGAGTCTAGGGGGATACTACGAGCAGTACTTC. It encodes CAWSLGGYYEQYF.

As for this clone: Other DNA sequences in this specimen translate into the identical CDR3. This sequence joins TRBV5-1 and TRBJ2-3; D might be TRBD2 (6 bases). The CDR3 is 15 residues long. Germline CDR1 is SGHRS and CDR2 is YFSETQ. V dropped 2 bases and J dropped 0 bases, with 10 bases sitting between them. CDR3 residues: CASSLGTASTDTQYF. CDR3 DNA sequence: TGCGCCAGCAGCTTAGGGACTGCTAGCACAGATACGCAGTATTTT.

The CDR3 nucleotides read TGTGCCAGCAGCTCAGCTGGGGCCGGGGGCCTCGGTGAGCAGTTCTTC. Residues: CASSSAGAGGLGEQFF. This chain links TRBV7-9 with TRBJ2-1; D is tentatively TRBD1 or TRBD2 (6 bases each). CDR1 and CDR2 from the germline V gene are SEHNR and FQNEAQ (reference sequence). With 4 bases removed from V and 9 bases from J, the gap between germline ends came to 22 bases. The CDR3 runs to 16 residues.

The V and J genes are TRBV9 and TRBJ2-1; weak D call: TRBD2 (6 bases). Germline assignment: CDR1 SGDLS and CDR2 YYNGEE. The CDR3 has 16 amino acids. V was cut by 0 bases and J by 3 bases, with 13 bases left in between. This chain's CDR3 is CASSVEGRGGYNEQFF. In DNA form, the CDR3 reads TGTGCCAGCAGCGTAGAGGGTAGGGGAGGCTACAATGAGCAGTTCTTC.

This chain uses TRBV28 with TRBJ2-1; D is undetermined. V was clipped by 6 bases and J by 9 bases, with 12 bases between them. Germline CDR1 is MDHEN and CDR2 is SYDVKM. The CDR3 loop spans 12 amino acids. This CDR3 reads CASSPPVSEQFF. CDR3 sequence (DNA): TGTGCCAGCAGCCCCCCCGTCAGTGAGCAGTTCTTC.

Concerning this clone: A far larger clone is a single base away, which makes a read error likely. The rearrangement uses TRBV29-1 and TRBJ1-2, with D possibly being TRBD1 (5 bases). CDR3 size: 13 residues. Per germline, CDR1 SQVTM and CDR2 ANQGSEA. The CDR3 loop is CSVGVSGDYGYAF. The DNA of the CDR3 is TGCAGCGTGGGGGTTTCGGGCGACTATGGCTACGCCTTC.

This chain uses TRBV11-1 with TRBJ1-2; TRBD1 might be the D (5 bases). V was trimmed by 4 bases and J by 7 bases, leaving 16 bases between them. Germline CDR1 SGHAT, CDR2 FQDESV (reference sequence). This CDR3 region has 14 residues. CDR3 loop: CASSSGRGESGYTF. CDR3 coding DNA: TGTGCCAGCAGCTCGGGACGGGGAGAGAGTGGCTACACCTTC.

This clone has a single count. The chain links TRBV5-1 to TRBJ1-2, with D possibly TRBD1 on 6 matching bases. V was cut by 6 bases and J by 2 bases, with 14 bases left in between. The germline V gene encodes CDR1 SGHRS and CDR2 YFSETQ. The CDR3 runs 14 residues. The DNA of the CDR3 is TGCGCCAGCAACGGACAGTCCCCCAACTATGGCTACACCTTC. Translated: CASNGQSPNYGYTF.

The chain links TRBV25-1 to TRBJ2-1; 14 bases are shared with TRBD2. CDR1 is MGHDK, CDR2 SYGVNS, per germline. CDR3 length equals 17 residues. Trimming at V came to 1 base and at J to 7 bases, leaving 6 bases not matched to a gene. CDR3 nucleotide sequence: TGTGCCAGCAGTGAATTGAGGACTAGCGGGAGGAGGAATGAGCAGTTCTTC. Translated, it gives CASSELRTSGRRNEQFF.